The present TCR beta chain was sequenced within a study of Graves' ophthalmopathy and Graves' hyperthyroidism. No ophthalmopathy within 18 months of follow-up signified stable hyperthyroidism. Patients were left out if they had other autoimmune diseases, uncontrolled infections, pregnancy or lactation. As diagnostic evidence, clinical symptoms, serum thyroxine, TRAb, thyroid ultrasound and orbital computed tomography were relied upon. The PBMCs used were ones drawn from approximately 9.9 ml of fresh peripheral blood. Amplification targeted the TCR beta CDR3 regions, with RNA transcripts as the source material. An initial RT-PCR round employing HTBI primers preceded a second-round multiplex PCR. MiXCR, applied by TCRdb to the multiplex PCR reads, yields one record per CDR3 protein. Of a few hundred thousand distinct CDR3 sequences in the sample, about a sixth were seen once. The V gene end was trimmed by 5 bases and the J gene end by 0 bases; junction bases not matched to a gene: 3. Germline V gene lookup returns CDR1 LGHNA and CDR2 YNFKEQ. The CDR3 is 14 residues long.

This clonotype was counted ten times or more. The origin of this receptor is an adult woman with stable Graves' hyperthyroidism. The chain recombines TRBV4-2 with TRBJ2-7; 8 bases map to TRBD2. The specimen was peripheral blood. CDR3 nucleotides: TGTGCCAGCAGCAACGCGGGAGGCTCCTACGAGCAGTACTTC. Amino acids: CASSNAGGSYEQYF.